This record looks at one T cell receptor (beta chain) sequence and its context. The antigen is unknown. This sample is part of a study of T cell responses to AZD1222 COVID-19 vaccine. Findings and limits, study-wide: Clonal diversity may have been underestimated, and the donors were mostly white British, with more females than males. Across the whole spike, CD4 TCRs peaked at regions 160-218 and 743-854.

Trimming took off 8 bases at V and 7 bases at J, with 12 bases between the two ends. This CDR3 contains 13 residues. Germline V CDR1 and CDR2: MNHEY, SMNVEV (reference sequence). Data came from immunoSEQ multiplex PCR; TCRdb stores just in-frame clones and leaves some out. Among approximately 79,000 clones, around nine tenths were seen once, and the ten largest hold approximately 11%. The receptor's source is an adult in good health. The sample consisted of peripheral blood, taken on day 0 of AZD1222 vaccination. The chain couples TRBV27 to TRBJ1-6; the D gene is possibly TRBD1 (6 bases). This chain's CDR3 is CASSNRDNSPLHF. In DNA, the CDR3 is TGTGCCAGCTCCAACAGGGACAATTCACCCCTCCACTTT.